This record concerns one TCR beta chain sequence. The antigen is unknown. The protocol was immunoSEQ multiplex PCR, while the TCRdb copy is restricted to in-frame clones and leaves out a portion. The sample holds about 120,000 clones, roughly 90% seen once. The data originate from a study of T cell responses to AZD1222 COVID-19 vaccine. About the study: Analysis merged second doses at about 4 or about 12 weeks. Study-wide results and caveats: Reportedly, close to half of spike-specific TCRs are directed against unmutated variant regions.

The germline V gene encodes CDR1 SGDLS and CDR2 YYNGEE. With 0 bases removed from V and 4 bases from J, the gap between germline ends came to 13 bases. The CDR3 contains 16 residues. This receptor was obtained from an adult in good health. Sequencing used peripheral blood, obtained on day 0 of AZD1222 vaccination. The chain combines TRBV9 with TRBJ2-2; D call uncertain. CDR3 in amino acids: CASSVAKGFSTGELFF. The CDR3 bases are TGTGCCAGCAGCGTAGCCAAAGGCTTCAGCACCGGGGAGCTGTTTTTT. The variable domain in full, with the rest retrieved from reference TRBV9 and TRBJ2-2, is DSGVTQTPKHLITATGQRVTLRCSPRSGDLSVYWYQQSLDQGLQFLIQYYNGEERAKGNILERFSAQQFPDLHSELNLSSLELGDSALYFCASSVAKGFSTGELFFGEGSRLTVL.